Listed below are T cell receptor beta chains from one sample, sequenced in a study of memory CD4+ T cells and cytomegalovirus serostatus. Generated by immunoSEQ multiplex PCR, the TCRdb table keeps only in-frame clones and is missing some. The sample has around 32,000 clones; about 75% are singletons. The sequencing input was memory CD4+ T cells from blood. The origin of the receptors is an adult in good health and CMV-seronegative. Some clones in this sample may be carry-over from other donors' samples. CDR3s include the opening cysteine and the closing phenylalanine or tryptophan. Fields, in order: CDR3 DNA, CDR3 protein, J gene, V gene, clone size, D gene. The D gene is left open where the match is weak. Size is stated for part of the rows, as once, few or many counts, or as a class when the clone is expanded.

CDR3 DNA: TGTGCCAGTAGGCCGGGACAGGGAGGTAACTATGGCTACACCTTC; CDR3 protein: CASRPGQGGNYGYTF; J gene: TRBJ1-2; V gene: TRBV19; clone size: .; D gene: TRBD1
CDR3 DNA: TGTGCCAGCAGCCCAGGGGACAGGTGGTATGGCTACACCTTC; CDR3 protein: CASSPGDRWYGYTF; J gene: TRBJ1-2; V gene: TRBV28; clone size: few; D gene: TRBD1
CDR3 DNA: TGTGCCAGTAAGCGGGGGAGCCAAGAGACCCAGTACTTC; CDR3 protein: CASKRGSQETQYF; J gene: TRBJ2-5; V gene: TRBV6-6; clone size: .; D gene: TRBD2
CDR3 DNA: TGTGCCAGCAGCACCGGGGGGGCTTCAAACAATGAGCAGTTCTTC; CDR3 protein: CASSTGGASNNEQFF; J gene: TRBJ2-1; V gene: TRBV11-1; clone size: .; D gene: TRBD2
CDR3 DNA: TGTGCCAGCAGCCCCTGGGGACAGAGGGCCGTGTACGAGCAGTACTTC; CDR3 protein: CASSPWGQRAVYEQYF; J gene: TRBJ2-7; V gene: TRBV7-2; clone size: .; D gene: TRBD1
CDR3 DNA: TGTGCCAGCAGCTTGGAGGGGATCACAGATACGCAGTATTTT; CDR3 protein: CASSLEGITDTQYF; J gene: TRBJ2-3; V gene: TRBV7-9; clone size: .; D gene: .
CDR3 DNA: TGTGCCAGCCGGGACAACTCCTACGAGCAGTACTTC; CDR3 protein: CASRDNSYEQYF; J gene: TRBJ2-7; V gene: TRBV27; clone size: .; D gene: .
CDR3 DNA: TGCGCCAGCAGCCCAATAGGGACGGCTGGAAACACCATATATTTT; CDR3 protein: CASSPIGTAGNTIYF; J gene: TRBJ1-3; V gene: TRBV4-3; clone size: .; D gene: .
CDR3 DNA: TGTGCCAGTAGTACGCTACAGGGGGCGCGTGGCTATGGCTACACCTTC; CDR3 protein: CASSTLQGARGYGYTF; J gene: TRBJ1-2; V gene: TRBV19; clone size: .; D gene: TRBD1
CDR3 DNA: TGTGCCAGCAGCTTAGAGGACGAGACCCAGTACTTC; CDR3 protein: CASSLEDETQYF; J gene: TRBJ2-5; V gene: TRBV7-6; clone size: once; D gene: .
CDR3 DNA: TGTGCCAGCAGCTTAACCCAGGGCTACGAGCAGTACTTC; CDR3 protein: CASSLTQGYEQYF; J gene: TRBJ2-7; V gene: TRBV7-3; clone size: .; D gene: .
CDR3 DNA: TGCAGCGTTGGGTCCCGGGACAGGGGGACCCAGCATTTT; CDR3 protein: CSVGSRDRGTQHF; J gene: TRBJ1-5; V gene: TRBV29-1; clone size: .; D gene: TRBD1
CDR3 DNA: TGTGCCAGCAGTTTCTCGTACACAGATACGCAGTATTTT; CDR3 protein: CASSFSYTDTQYF; J gene: TRBJ2-3; V gene: TRBV27; clone size: .; D gene: .
CDR3 DNA: TGTGCCAGCAGCTTACACGGCAGCTATGGCTACACCTTC; CDR3 protein: CASSLHGSYGYTF; J gene: TRBJ1-2; V gene: TRBV7-3; clone size: .; D gene: .
CDR3 DNA: TGCGCCAGCAGCAACCGACCGGGGAATACGCAGTATTTT; CDR3 protein: CASSNRPGNTQYF; J gene: TRBJ2-3; V gene: TRBV4-3; clone size: .; D gene: .
CDR3 DNA: TGTGCCAGCAGCTTAGGGGGGGTTCAGGAAAAACTGTTTTTT; CDR3 protein: CASSLGGVQEKLFF; J gene: TRBJ1-4; V gene: TRBV7-2; clone size: .; D gene: .
CDR3 DNA: TGTGCCAGCAGCCCAGGACCGAGCCAAGAGACCCAGTACTTC; CDR3 protein: CASSPGPSQETQYF; J gene: TRBJ2-5; V gene: TRBV7-2; clone size: few; D gene: .
CDR3 DNA: TGTGCCAGCAGTACCCCAGGGACTGAAGCTTTCTTT; CDR3 protein: CASSTPGTEAFF; J gene: TRBJ1-1; V gene: TRBV6-5; clone size: .; D gene: .
CDR3 DNA: TGTGCCAGTAGACAGGGGGCTCGGGCCGGGGAGCTGTTTTTT; CDR3 protein: CASRQGARAGELFF; J gene: TRBJ2-2; V gene: TRBV19; clone size: .; D gene: TRBD1
CDR3 DNA: TGTGCCAGCAGCACCCGTTGGACATCCGCTGGAAACACCATATATTTT; CDR3 protein: CASSTRWTSAGNTIYF; J gene: TRBJ1-3; V gene: TRBV9; clone size: .; D gene: .
CDR3 DNA: TGTGCCAGCAGTCACAGGGCCTTATCCTACGAGCAGTACTTC; CDR3 protein: CASSHRALSYEQYF; J gene: TRBJ2-7; V gene: TRBV27; clone size: .; D gene: .
CDR3 DNA: TGTGCCAGCAGTGGAGACAGATCTGGGGCCAACGTCCTGACTTTC; CDR3 protein: CASSGDRSGANVLTF; J gene: TRBJ2-6; V gene: TRBV6-1; clone size: .; D gene: .
CDR3 DNA: TGTGCCAGCAGCCCCACCGGGGCGGAAAGCTCCTACAATGAGCAGTTCTTC; CDR3 protein: CASSPTGAESSYNEQFF; J gene: TRBJ2-1; V gene: TRBV7-6; clone size: .; D gene: .
CDR3 DNA: TGCGCCAGCAGCTCGGGGACTTGGGGCTCCTACGAGCAGTACTTC; CDR3 protein: CASSSGTWGSYEQYF; J gene: TRBJ2-7; V gene: TRBV5-1; clone size: once; D gene: .
CDR3 DNA: TGTGCCAGCAGCCGGGACAGGGGGCGTGGGACTGAAGCTTTCTTT; CDR3 protein: CASSRDRGRGTEAFF; J gene: TRBJ1-1; V gene: TRBV11-2; clone size: .; D gene: TRBD1
CDR3 DNA: TGCGCCAGCAGCTTAAGCGGGGGGGCTTCCTACGAGCAGTACTTC; CDR3 protein: CASSLSGGASYEQYF; J gene: TRBJ2-7; V gene: TRBV5-1; clone size: once; D gene: TRBD2
CDR3 DNA: TGTGCCAGCAGTTCTACTAGAAGGGATTACGGGGAGCTGTTTTTT; CDR3 protein: CASSSTRRDYGELFF; J gene: TRBJ2-2; V gene: TRBV7-8; clone size: .; D gene: .
CDR3 DNA: TGTGCCAGCTCACCACGTGGACAGGGATCGACCTACAATGAGCAGTTCTTC; CDR3 protein: CASSPRGQGSTYNEQFF; J gene: TRBJ2-1; V gene: TRBV18; clone size: .; D gene: TRBD1
CDR3 DNA: TGCGCCAGCAGCAAAGATGGGGGTACAGGGGGGTCCTACAATGAGCAGTTCTTC; CDR3 protein: CASSKDGGTGGSYNEQFF; J gene: TRBJ2-1; V gene: TRBV4-1; clone size: .; D gene: TRBD1
CDR3 DNA: TGTGCCAGCAGCTTAGGTGGGTCGCGGAGGGATGGGACTGAAGCTTTCTTT; CDR3 protein: CASSLGGSRRDGTEAFF; J gene: TRBJ1-1; V gene: TRBV7-2; clone size: .; D gene: .
CDR3 DNA: TGTGCCAGCAGCCAGGGGACCCGAAGCGGAGAGACCCAGTACTTC; CDR3 protein: CASSQGTRSGETQYF; J gene: TRBJ2-5; V gene: TRBV4-2; clone size: .; D gene: .
CDR3 DNA: TGTGCCAGCAGGGGACAGATGAACACTGAAGCTTTCTTT; CDR3 protein: CASRGQMNTEAFF; J gene: TRBJ1-1; V gene: TRBV2; clone size: few; D gene: TRBD1
CDR3 DNA: TGCAGTGCTAGCCAGAACTACGAGCAGTACTTC; CDR3 protein: CSASQNYEQYF; J gene: TRBJ2-7; V gene: TRBV20-1; clone size: once; D gene: .
CDR3 DNA: TGCGCCAGCAGCTTGGATGCGTCCAACACTGAAGCTTTCTTT; CDR3 protein: CASSLDASNTEAFF; J gene: TRBJ1-1; V gene: TRBV5-1; clone size: .; D gene: .
CDR3 DNA: TGTGCCAGCAGCTTAGCGCCAGGGATGGGCAATGAGCAGTTCTTC; CDR3 protein: CASSLAPGMGNEQFF; J gene: TRBJ2-1; V gene: TRBV7-8; clone size: .; D gene: .
CDR3 DNA: TGTGCCTGGAGGCTAGCGGGAAGCACAGATACGCAGTATTTT; CDR3 protein: CAWRLAGSTDTQYF; J gene: TRBJ2-3; V gene: TRBV30; clone size: once; D gene: TRBD2
CDR3 DNA: TGTGCCAGCAGGGAAACAGGGAGGACTGAAGCTTTCTTT; CDR3 protein: CASRETGRTEAFF; J gene: TRBJ1-1; V gene: TRBV2; clone size: .; D gene: .
CDR3 DNA: TGTGCCAGCAGCGCTGGGACGTTTTCCGGGGAGCTGTTTTTT; CDR3 protein: CASSAGTFSGELFF; J gene: TRBJ2-2; V gene: TRBV9; clone size: few; D gene: .
CDR3 DNA: TGCAGCGTGGATACTAGCGGGGGGGCCTTAAATACGCAGTATTTT; CDR3 protein: CSVDTSGGALNTQYF; J gene: TRBJ2-3; V gene: TRBV29-1; clone size: .; D gene: TRBD2